The 23 T cell receptor beta chains below come from one sample, sequenced in a study of blood T cells in healthy people across ages. Primed by a sample-barcoded 5' primer and a J-beta primer mix, a second PCR proceeded for 7 to 11 cycles. TCRdb recomputed calls from the 5' RACE reads with MiXCR, one row per CDR3 protein. The table has around 670,000 distinct CDR3 sequences, approximately 30% seen once; the top ten hold around a sixth. Sequenced input: blood. These receptors all come from an elderly woman in good health.

The J gene is TRBJ2-1, the V gene TRBV6-5; 11 nucleotides line up with TRBD1. J lost 8 bases, V lost 1 base, and 1 base had no gene match. There are 14 residues in the CDR3. Germline values: CDR1 MNHEY, CDR2 SVGAGI. The CDR3 spells CASSYWTGGHEQFF. The CDR3 DNA reads as TGTGCCAGCAGTTACTGGACAGGGGGCCATGAGCAGTTCTTC.

This clonotype has a count of ten or more. The chain joins TRBV28 to TRBJ2-5; 9 nucleotides line up with TRBD2. Trimming cost V 0 bases and J 4 bases; bases outside gene matches: 6. Germline CDR1 is MDHEN and CDR2 is SYDVKM. CDR3 length equals 16 residues. In DNA form, the CDR3 reads TGTGCCAGCAGTTTATGGCGGGGGGGCTTAGGAGAGACCCAGTACTTC. Translation: CASSLWRGGLGETQYF. The full variable domain, completed using reference TRBV28 and TRBJ2-5, is DVKVTQSSRYLVKRTGEKVFLECVQDMDHENMFWYRQDPGLGLRLIYFSYDVKMKEKGDIPEGYSVSREKKERFSLILESASTNQTSMYLCASSLWRGGLGETQYFGPGTRLLVL.

This clonotype occurred many times. This sequence joins TRBV20-1 and TRBJ2-2; a possible D gene is TRBD1 (6 bases). Germline CDR1 is DFQATT and CDR2 is SNEGSKA (reference sequence). The CDR3 covers 15 residues. V shed 6 bases and J shed 2 bases, with 16 bases lying between them. The CDR3: CSASDRDTNTGELFF. The CDR3 coding sequence is TGCAGTGCATCGGACCGGGACACCAACACCGGGGAGCTGTTTTTT.

A remark on this clonotype: This sequence may be a read error, since a much larger clone differs from it by one base. This chain joins TRBV7-2 and TRBJ1-2; possibly TRBD1 for D (5 bases). The germline gives CDR1 SGHTA, CDR2 FQGNSA. The CDR3 sequence is 15 residues long. The CDR3 DNA reads TGTGCCAGCAGCTTACCGCGACAGCTTAACTGTGGCTACACCTTC. As protein: CASSLPRQLNCGYTF.

This clonotype was seen at least ten times. This chain links TRBV6-5 with TRBJ2-7; TRBD1 agrees at 10 bases. Trimming cost V 5 bases and J 7 bases; bases outside gene matches: 8. The germline V gene has CDR1 MNHEY and CDR2 SVGAGI. The CDR3 contains 14 residues. CDR3 DNA: TGTGCCAGCAGTCGGGGGGACAGGGGATCAGAGCAGTACTTC. This codes for CASSRGDRGSEQYF.

This clonotype appeared many times. The chain employs TRBV4-1 and TRBJ2-7; D not resolved. Germline V lookup: CDR1 MGHRA, CDR2 YSYEKL. CDR3 length: 15 residues. V was trimmed by 1 base and J by 1 base, leaving 11 bases between them. In nucleotides, the CDR3 is TGCGCCAGCAGCCAAGGGCAGGCACGATCCTACGAGCAGTACTTC. Its protein is CASSQGQARSYEQYF.

The table lists this clonotype with a few counts. J is TRBJ1-5 and V is TRBV5-6; tentatively, D is TRBD1 (5 bases). The CDR3 spans 17 residues. The V end was cut by 0 bases, the J end by 4 bases, with 17 bases between. From germline, CDR1 is SGHDT and CDR2 YYEEEE. CDR3 coding DNA: TGTGCCAGCAGCTTGGTTTCAGGAGGGGCTAAAAATCAGCCCCAGCATTTT. This sequence encodes CASSLVSGGAKNQPQHF.

The chain is built from TRBV7-9 and TRBJ1-2; D is uncertain. V lost 10 bases and J lost 13, with 22 bases in between. CDR1 is SEHNR, CDR2 FQNEAQ, per germline (reference sequence). This CDR3 is 12 amino acids long. The CDR3 reads CATQLAGEESTF. The CDR3 bases are TGTGCCACCCAGCTGGCCGGGGAGGAAAGCACCTTC.

This clonotype was seen repeatedly, ten times or more. The rearrangement links TRBV3-1 to TRBJ2-1; 12 bases are a match to TRBD2. V was clipped by 1 base and J by 0 bases; unmatched bases: 7. From germline, CDR1 is LGHDT and CDR2 YNNKEL (reference sequence). This CDR3 is built from 19 residues. The CDR3 region has the DNA TGTGCCAGCAGCCAAGCACTAGCGGGGGGCCGAAGCTCCTACAATGAGCAGTTCTTC. Translation gives CASSQALAGGRSSYNEQFF.

This clonotype occurred many times. The genes are TRBV14 and TRBJ2-1, with 11 bases lining up with TRBD2. V lost 4 bases to trimming and J lost 8 bases; unmatched junction nucleotides: 10. The CDR3 is 16 residues long. CDR1 is SGHDN, CDR2 FVKESK, per germline. CDR3 sequence: CASSLELAGVGDEQFF. Written as DNA, the CDR3 is TGTGCCAGCAGCCTAGAACTAGCGGGGGTGGGGGATGAGCAGTTCTTC.

This clonotype was seen at least ten times. The chain combines TRBV30 with TRBJ1-2; a possible D gene is TRBD1 (6 bases). The CDR3 is 14 residues long. Trimming pared 7 bases from V and 4 bases from J, leaving 19 bases between. Germline lookup yields CDR1 GTSNPN and CDR2 SVGIG (reference sequence). The CDR3 DNA is TGTGCCTCGAGGGCAGGGGCTCCCCTCTATGGCTACACCTTC. Its translation: CASRAGAPLYGYTF.

This clonotype was seen only once. This may be a read error: a much more frequent sequence differs by one nucleotide. V is TRBV7-8 and J is TRBJ1-2; no reliable D call. Per germline, CDR1 SGHVS and CDR2 FQNEAQ. This CDR3 has 17 residues. CDR3 bases: TGTGCCAGCAGCTTATACGGTTCCAGAACGACTAACTATGGCTACATCTTC. It is translated as CASSLYGSRTTNYGYIF.

A word on this clonotype: Just one base apart from a much larger clone, this may be a read error. The J gene is TRBJ2-3, the V gene TRBV20-1; D may be TRBD2 (5 bases). Germline CDR1 DFQATT, CDR2 SNEGSKA (reference sequence). V lost 0 bases and J lost 7, with 11 bases in between. There are 13 residues in the CDR3. The CDR3 nucleotides are TGCAGTGCTAGAGAGTCTAGCATCAATACGCAGTATTTT. As protein: CSARESSINTQYF.

Remarks on this clonotype: A clone one base away is much larger, so this may be a read error. This chain links TRBV2 with TRBJ2-7, with TRBD2 as a possible D gene (6 bases). The ends were cut back, 11 bases at V and 2 bases at J, with 16 bases in the middle. The CDR3 consists of 13 residues. Looked up from germline, CDR1 is SNHLY and CDR2 is FYNNEI. DNA for the CDR3: TGTGCCTACTCCGGGACGGGGGCCTACGAGCAGTACTTC. It encodes CAYSGTGAYEQYF. The entire variable domain, with the rest obtained from reference TRBV2 and TRBJ2-7, is as follows: EPEVTQTPSHQVTQMGQEVILRCVPISNHLYFYWYRQILGQKVEFLVSFYNNEISEKSEIFDDQFSVERPDGSNFTLKIRSTKLEDSAMYFCAYSGTGAYEQYFGPGTRLTVT.

For the CDR3, the DNA is TGCAGTGCTAGAGATTATGGGGTCGTGGAGCGGACGTACAATGAGCAGTTCTTC. This translates into CSARDYGVVERTYNEQFF. The rearrangement uses TRBV20-1 and TRBJ2-1, with a possible D match to TRBD2 (5 bases). V was clipped by 0 bases and J by 4 bases, with 22 bases between them. The CDR3 is 18 residues long. From germline, CDR1 is DFQATT and CDR2 SNEGSKA (reference sequence).

This clonotype was seen ten or more times. V usage is TRBV5-1 and J usage is TRBJ1-1, with D possibly TRBD1 on 6 matching bases. Between the trimmed V and J ends, which lost 4 bases and 1 base, there was a span of 11 bases. The CDR3 sequence is 14 residues long. Looked up from germline, CDR1 is SGHRS and CDR2 is YFSETQ. The CDR3 sequence is CASSKGTKNTEAFF. The CDR3 coding sequence is TGCGCCAGCAGCAAAGGGACAAAGAACACTGAAGCTTTCTTT.

This clonotype has ten or more counts. The chain joins TRBV29-1 to TRBJ2-3; no reliable D call. Per the germline V gene, CDR1 is SQVTM and CDR2 is ANQGSEA. Trimming removed 0 bases from V and 0 bases from J, with 10 bases in between. The CDR3 sequence is 15 residues long. CDR3 DNA: TGCAGCGTTGAAGATAATCGACGGAGCACAGATACGCAGTATTTT. Residues: CSVEDNRRSTDTQYF.

With respect to this clonotype: A much larger clone differs from this one at a single base, so this may be a read error. The gene calls are TRBV6-2 or TRBV6-3 and TRBJ2-4; 9 bases map to TRBD1. V shed 6 bases and J 6 bases; nucleotides not matched to a gene: 9. Germline-derived CDR1 and CDR2 are MNHEY and SVGEGT. The CDR3 spans 15 residues. The CDR3: CASRTKRQGGNIQYF. CDR3 sequence (DNA): TGTGCCAGCAGGACAAAACGACAGGGGGGAAACATTCAGTACTTC.

This clonotype was picked up many times. The chain has TRBV5-1 and TRBJ2-2; the match to TRBD2 covers 14 bases. Germline assignment: CDR1 SGHRS and CDR2 YFSETQ. The CDR3 covers 17 residues. The V segment lost 4 bases and the J segment 6 bases; nucleotides outside the gene matches: 8. The CDR3 DNA sequence: TGCGCCAGCAGCATCGGACTAGCGGGGGGAAAGGCCGGGGAGCTGTTTTTT. This encodes CASSIGLAGGKAGELFF.

The J gene is TRBJ2-7, the V gene TRBV4-1; D is perhaps TRBD2 (7 bases). V gave up 4 bases and J gave up 5 bases, with 36 bases separating them. Germline CDR1 is MGHRA and CDR2 is YSYEKL. The CDR3 contains 21 residues. The CDR3 sequence: CASSRDGGRRVDSEKNDEQYF. As DNA, the CDR3 is TGCGCCAGCAGCCGGGACGGGGGGCGACGAGTGGACTCTGAAAAGAACGACGAGCAGTACTTC.

Regarding this clonotype: The junction does not match germline at one end; this may be a read error. This chain uses TRBV27 with TRBJ1-5; 8 nucleotides align to TRBD1. Germline CDR1 is MNHEY and CDR2 is SMNVEV (reference sequence). The CDR3 totals 13 residues. The CDR3 is CANSWDRNQPQHF. The CDR3 bases are TGTGCCAACAGTTGGGACAGGAATCAGCCCCAGCATTTT.

The CDR3: CATSDFPGSLTDTQYF. The CDR3, as DNA: TGTGCCACCAGTGATTTCCCAGGTTCCCTCACAGATACGCAGTATTTT. The rearrangement links TRBV24-1 to TRBJ2-3; unclear D gene. Deletions cut 1 base from V and 2 bases from J, with 12 bases between. This CDR3 comprises 16 residues. Germline CDR1 and CDR2: KGHDR and SFDVKD.

In its sample, this clonotype was seen many times. The chain couples TRBV6-6 to TRBJ1-2; D not resolved. The CDR3 is 13 amino acids. V lost 5 bases and J 0 bases, leaving 7 bases between the germline ends. Per the germline V gene, CDR1 is MNHNY and CDR2 is SVGAGI (reference sequence). CDR3 in DNA: TGTGCCAGCAGTATGGCTTCTAACTATGGCTACACCTTC. This gives the protein CASSMASNYGYTF.